This is a list of T cell receptor beta chains from one sample in a study of blood T cell repertoires in COVID-19. Repertoires were generated with immunoSEQ multiplex PCR, while TCRdb's copy carries only in-frame clones and drops some. The sample holds around 94,000 clones, about four fifths seen once. The specimen was peripheral blood. Receptors originate from a man aged 35 to 55 with active or convalescent COVID-19. Each CDR3 is given with its conserved first and last residue. Each record gives: CDR3 protein, CDR3 DNA, J gene, D gene, clone size, V gene. A D gene is named only where the DNA matches it firmly. Size tells how often a clone was seen (once, few, many) or the class of an expanded clone, and some rows leave it out.

CDR3aa: CASSQTGYTDTQYF
CDR3nt: TGTGCCAGCAGCCAAACAGGGTACACAGATACGCAGTATTTT
j_gene: TRBJ2-3
d_gene: NA
abundance: NA
v_gene: TRBV27

CDR3aa: CASSLAGQGITDTQYF
CDR3nt: TGTGCCAGCAGCTTGGCAGGACAGGGGATCACAGATACGCAGTATTTT
j_gene: TRBJ2-3
d_gene: TRBD1
abundance: NA
v_gene: TRBV5-4

CDR3aa: CASSRDRGGDNSPLHF
CDR3nt: TGTGCCAGCAGCAGGGACAGGGGCGGGGATAATTCACCCCTCCACTTT
j_gene: TRBJ1-6
d_gene: TRBD1
abundance: NA
v_gene: TRBV5-4

CDR3aa: CASSTRTGGVDEQFF
CDR3nt: TGTGCCAGCAGCACACGGACAGGGGGCGTGGATGAGCAGTTCTTC
j_gene: TRBJ2-1
d_gene: TRBD1
abundance: NA
v_gene: TRBV7-3

CDR3aa: CASSQVGGVNEKLFF
CDR3nt: TGTGCCAGCAGCCAGGTGGGGGGTGTTAATGAAAAACTGTTTTTT
j_gene: TRBJ1-4
d_gene: NA
abundance: once
v_gene: TRBV5-6

CDR3aa: CASSPDRFDYGYTF
CDR3nt: TGCGCCAGCAGCCCGGACAGGTTCGACTATGGCTACACCTTC
j_gene: TRBJ1-2
d_gene: TRBD1
abundance: NA
v_gene: TRBV5-1

CDR3aa: CASSLVSGGAGETQYF
CDR3nt: TGTGCCAGCAGCTTGGTTAGCGGGGGGGCCGGAGAGACCCAGTACTTC
j_gene: TRBJ2-5
d_gene: TRBD2
abundance: NA
v_gene: TRBV5-4

CDR3aa: CASSLTGGTTEAFF
CDR3nt: TGTGCCAGCAGCTTGACAGGGGGGACCACTGAAGCTTTCTTT
j_gene: TRBJ1-1
d_gene: TRBD1
abundance: NA
v_gene: TRBV5-6

CDR3aa: CARQGQGDNEQFF
CDR3nt: TGTGCCAGGCAGGGACAGGGGGACAATGAGCAGTTCTTC
j_gene: TRBJ2-1
d_gene: TRBD1
abundance: medium-sized
v_gene: TRBV2

CDR3aa: CASSPTSSGANVLTF
CDR3nt: TGTGCCAGCAGCCCCACGAGCTCTGGGGCCAACGTCCTGACTTTC
j_gene: TRBJ2-6
d_gene: NA
abundance: NA
v_gene: TRBV27

CDR3aa: CASKAGSSGANVLTF
CDR3nt: TGTGCCAGCAAGGCAGGATCCTCTGGGGCCAACGTCCTGACTTTC
j_gene: TRBJ2-6
d_gene: NA
abundance: NA
v_gene: TRBV6-4

CDR3aa: CASSLGTLAEETQYF
CDR3nt: TGCGCCAGCAGCCTCGGCACCTTGGCGGAAGAGACCCAGTACTTC
j_gene: TRBJ2-5
d_gene: NA
abundance: NA
v_gene: TRBV5-1

CDR3aa: CASSYYGQFNQPQHF
CDR3nt: TGTGCCAGCAGTTACTATGGTCAGTTCAATCAGCCCCAGCATTTT
j_gene: TRBJ1-5
d_gene: NA
abundance: NA
v_gene: TRBV6-2/TRBV6-3

CDR3aa: CASSLEGVGYTF
CDR3nt: TGTGCCAGCAGTTTAGAGGGGGTTGGCTACACCTTC
j_gene: TRBJ1-2
d_gene: NA
abundance: NA
v_gene: TRBV12-3/TRBV12-4

CDR3aa: CASSLSTDGTGYTF
CDR3nt: TGTGCCAGCAGCTTATCGACCGATGGGACAGGCTACACCTTC
j_gene: TRBJ1-2
d_gene: NA
abundance: few
v_gene: TRBV7-9

CDR3aa: CASSFMHGGANTEAFF
CDR3nt: TGTGCCAGCAGTTTTATGCATGGAGGGGCGAACACTGAAGCTTTCTTT
j_gene: TRBJ1-1
d_gene: NA
abundance: NA
v_gene: TRBV27

CDR3aa: CASSLLSGGGVNEQFF
CDR3nt: TGTGCCAGCAGCCTACTTTCGGGGGGCGGGGTCAATGAGCAGTTCTTC
j_gene: TRBJ2-1
d_gene: NA
abundance: NA
v_gene: TRBV3-1/TRBV3-2

CDR3aa: CASSTRTSRRETQYF
CDR3nt: TGTGCCAGCAGCACCCGGACTAGCCGCCGTGAGACCCAGTACTTC
j_gene: TRBJ2-5
d_gene: TRBD2
abundance: many
v_gene: TRBV3-1/TRBV3-2

CDR3aa: CASSYSSDRGAYGYTF
CDR3nt: TGTGCCAGCAGTTACTCATCGGACAGGGGGGCCTATGGCTACACCTTC
j_gene: TRBJ1-2
d_gene: TRBD1
abundance: NA
v_gene: TRBV6-5